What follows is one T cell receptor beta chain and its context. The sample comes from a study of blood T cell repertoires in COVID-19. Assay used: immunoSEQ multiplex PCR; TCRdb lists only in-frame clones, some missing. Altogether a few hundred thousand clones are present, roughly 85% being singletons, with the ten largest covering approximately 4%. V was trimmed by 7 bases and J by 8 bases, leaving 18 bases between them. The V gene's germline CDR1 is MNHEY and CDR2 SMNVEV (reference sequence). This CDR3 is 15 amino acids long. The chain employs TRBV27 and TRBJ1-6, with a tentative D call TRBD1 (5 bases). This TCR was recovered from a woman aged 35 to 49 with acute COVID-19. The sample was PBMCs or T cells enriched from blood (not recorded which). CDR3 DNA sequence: TGTGCCAGCACCCCCTTTGGGGCCTCAGATTCACCCCTCCACTTT. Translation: CASTPFGASDSPLHF.